This T cell receptor beta chain was obtained from a study of beta chain features in type 1 diabetes. Study observations and caveats: PCR might favor shorter templates, equally in patients and controls. Within the patient group, naive, central memory and Treg TCRB repertoires appeared more similar to each other than within healthy donors.

Losses at the gene ends were 3 bases for V and 2 bases for J; bases not matched to a gene: 7. Germline assignment: CDR1 SGHTA and CDR2 FQGTGA. The CDR3 has 17 residues. This clone was seen a handful of times. The antigen remains unidentified. The entirety of the isolated RNA underwent reverse transcription, so expressed TCRB transcripts were sequenced. TCRdb's table, derived via immunoSEQ multiplex PCR, lists solely in-frame clones and lacks some. The table lists 200,000 to 250,000 clones, under 13% of them singletons. The chain employs TRBV7-3 and TRBJ2-1; TRBD1 aligns across 10 bases. This clonotype was obtained from a young man in good health. Sequencing used central memory CD4+ T cells from blood. The CDR3 spells CASSLDGTGVPYNEQFF. The CDR3 nucleotides are TGTGCCAGCAGCTTGGACGGGACAGGGGTCCCCTACAATGAGCAGTTCTTC.